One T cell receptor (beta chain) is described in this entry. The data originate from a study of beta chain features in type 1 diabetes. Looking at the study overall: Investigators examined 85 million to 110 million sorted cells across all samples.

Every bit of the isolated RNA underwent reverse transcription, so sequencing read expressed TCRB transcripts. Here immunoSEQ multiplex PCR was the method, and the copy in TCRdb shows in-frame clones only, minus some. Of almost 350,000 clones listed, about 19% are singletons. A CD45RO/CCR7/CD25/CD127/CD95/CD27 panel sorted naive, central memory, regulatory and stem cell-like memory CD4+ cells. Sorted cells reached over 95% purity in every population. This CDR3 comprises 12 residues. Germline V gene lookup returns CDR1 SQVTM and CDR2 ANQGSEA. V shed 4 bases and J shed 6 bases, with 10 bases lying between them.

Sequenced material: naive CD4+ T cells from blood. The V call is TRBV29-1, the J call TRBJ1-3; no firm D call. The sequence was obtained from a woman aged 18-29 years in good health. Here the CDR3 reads CSVGTAKNTIYF. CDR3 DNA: TGCAGCGTTGGTACAGCTAAAAACACCATATATTTT.